This record covers a single TCR beta chain. Its matching antigen is unknown. The germline gives CDR1 MNHNS, CDR2 SASEGT. Trimming left V 6 bases short and J 11 bases short, with 19 bases between. CDR3 length: 13 amino acids. The sample belongs to a study of cytomegalovirus exposure and HLA in healthy donors. Study in general: Within the Caucasian-associated ancestry cluster were under 85% of the roughly 400 genotyped donors. General study points: Many donors carried some public TCRs, although rarity characterized most TCR sequences. It was reportedly the case that the classifier diagnosed cytomegalovirus status with high specificity and sensitivity.

Likely unrecorded immune exposures existed in these nominally healthy donors. Vbeta (60) and Jbeta (13) primers were used in the PCR. The method was immunoSEQ multiplex PCR; TCRdb's version includes in-frame clones alone and lacks a portion of them. The sample yields about 110,000 clones, roughly 86% seen once. This clonotype was sampled from a man aged 35-49 years in good health and CMV-seronegative. This chain joins TRBV6-1 and TRBJ2-5; a weak D match, TRBD1 (5 bases). The specimen sequenced was PBMCs. The CDR3 region is CASSAEKYGAQYF. CDR3 DNA sequence: TGTGCCAGCAGCGCTGAAAAATATGGGGCTCAGTACTTC.